This T cell receptor (beta chain) came from a study of response to subunit inactivated influenza vaccine. General study points: The authors suggested that every seasonal influenza vaccination recruits few new T cells.

Using its own MiXCR run on the RT-PCR reads, TCRdb lists one record per CDR3 protein. The sample has about 190,000 distinct CDR3 sequences, approximately 15% seen once; the top ten hold about a quarter. V lost 1 base and J 9 bases, leaving 19 bases between the germline ends. The CDR3 loop spans 15 amino acids. Per the germline V gene, CDR1 is SEHNR and CDR2 is FQNEAQ (reference sequence). This clonotype was found a few times. Its specificity is unknown. The chain uses TRBV7-9 and TRBJ2-7; D gene uncertain. This sequence was found in a man aged 50-59 years who received an inactivated influenza vaccine. Sequencing was performed on CD8+ T cells sorted from PBMCs, taken roughly 5 days after vaccination. DNA for the CDR3: TGTGCCAGCAGCTTAGACCGGGCCCCGGTGAAAGGGCAGTACTTC. Protein: CASSLDRAPVKGQYF.